A selection of T cell receptor beta chains follows, all from one sample in a study of cytomegalovirus exposure and HLA in healthy donors. Clones were sequenced by immunoSEQ multiplex PCR, and TCRdb holds only the in-frame ones, with some missing. Of 75,000 to 90,000 clones listed, 60% to 85% are singletons. The sequenced sample was PBMCs. These receptors were taken from a male donor in good health and CMV-seropositive. The CDR3 runs from the conserved cysteine through the conserved F or W. Each record gives: CDR3 DNA, CDR3 protein, V gene, D gene, clone size, J gene. The D gene is left open where the match is weak. Only some rows state a clone size, as once, few, many or a class for expanded clones.

TGTGCCAGCTCACCACCTAGCGGCTACGAGCAGTACTTC	CASSPPSGYEQYF	TRBV18	.	once	TRBJ2-7
TGTGCCAGCAGTGAAAGCGGGAACTACAATGAGCAGTTCTTC	CASSESGNYNEQFF	TRBV6-1	TRBD2	.	TRBJ2-1
TGTGCCATCACCCTGGGACAGGGAACGGGCAATGAGCAGTTCTTC	CAITLGQGTGNEQFF	TRBV10-3	TRBD1	.	TRBJ2-1
TGCGCCAGCAGCTTGGGCGGGGCCTCTAACTATGGCTACACCTTC	CASSLGGASNYGYTF	TRBV5-1	.	few	TRBJ1-2
TGTGCCAGCACTACCGCGAGTAGCACAGATACGCAGTATTTT	CASTTASSTDTQYF	TRBV28	.	.	TRBJ2-3
TGCGCCAGCAGTGAGGGGGGACAGGCTATTTACGAGCAGTACTTC	CASSEGGQAIYEQYF	TRBV10-2	TRBD1	.	TRBJ2-7
TGTGCCAGCAGTTACTCGGGGCGGAACTACGAGCAGTACTTC	CASSYSGRNYEQYF	TRBV6-6	.	.	TRBJ2-7
TGCGCCAGCAGCCCCCGCGGGCTTTCACCCCTCCACTTT	CASSPRGLSPLHF	TRBV5-1	.	.	TRBJ1-6
TGTGCCAGCTGGAGGGAGGTTGGGGAGCAGTACTTC	CASWREVGEQYF	TRBV28	.	.	TRBJ2-7
TGTGCCAGTAGTCCCGGACAGGGACCCTCCTACGAGCAGTACTTC	CASSPGQGPSYEQYF	TRBV19	TRBD1	once	TRBJ2-7
TGTGCCAGCAGTGACAGACTTCTGGACACTGAAGCTTTCTTT	CASSDRLLDTEAFF	TRBV27	.	few	TRBJ1-1